This entry lists 23 T cell receptor beta chains sequenced from one sample in a study of breast tumors, draining lymph nodes, adjacent tissues. Axillary draining lymph nodes of breast cancer patients supplied the node samples. MiXCR, run by TCRdb on the multiplex PCR reads, gives a single entry per CDR3 protein. The sample comprises 150,000 to 200,000 distinct CDR3 sequences, around a third of which are singletons, and around 4.1% rests with the top ten. Sequencing was performed on axillary lymph node tissue. These receptors originate from a female donor with breast cancer. Some clones in this sample may be carry-over from other donors' samples.

The chain carries TRBV27 and TRBJ2-1; 9 nucleotides align to TRBD2. V was clipped by 1 base and J by 12 bases; unmatched bases: 19. Germline V CDR1 and CDR2: MNHEY, SMNVEV (reference sequence). There are 18 residues in the CDR3. The CDR3 region is CASSLLPKGREGQAVQFF. CDR3 nucleotide sequence: TGTGCCAGCAGTTTATTACCTAAGGGGCGGGAGGGCCAAGCAGTGCAGTTCTTC.

There are many counts of this clonotype. The chain has TRBV19 and TRBJ2-1; D not certain. Germline CDR1 and CDR2: LNHDA and SQIVND (reference sequence). The CDR3 spans 17 residues. The V gene lost 7 bases and the J gene lost 3 bases, with 22 bases spanning the gap. The chain's CDR3 is CASMDPARSEYYNEQFF. The CDR3 nucleotides read TGTGCCAGTATGGACCCAGCTCGGAGCGAGTACTACAATGAGCAGTTCTTC. Complete variable domain (other parts from reference TRBV19 and TRBJ2-1): DGGITQSPKYLFRKEGQNVTLSCEQNLNHDAMYWYRQDPGQGLRLIYYSQIVNDFQKGDIAEGYSVSREKKESFPLTVTSAQKNPTAFYLCASMDPARSEYYNEQFFGPGTRLTVL.

J is TRBJ2-5 and V is TRBV27; TRBD2 matches 10 bases. Germline V lookup: CDR1 MNHEY, CDR2 SMNVEV (reference sequence). The CDR3 is 17 residues long. V was clipped by 7 bases and J by 1 base; unmatched bases: 12. The CDR3 protein is CASNPRGVAGGQETQYF. DNA for the CDR3: TGTGCCAGCAACCCTAGGGGAGTAGCGGGAGGCCAAGAGACCCAGTACTTC.

This clonotype was found many times. The chain combines TRBV24-1 with TRBJ1-4, with D possibly being TRBD1 (5 bases). V was clipped by 9 bases and J by 4 bases, with 11 bases between them. The germline V gene encodes CDR1 KGHDR and CDR2 SFDVKD. The CDR3 has 13 residues. The DNA for the CDR3 is TGTGCCACCCAAGAGGGGAGTAATGAAAAACTGTTTTTT. This sequence encodes CATQEGSNEKLFF.

This clonotype was picked up many times. The chain recombines TRBV29-1 with TRBJ2-2; possibly TRBD1 or TRBD2 for D (6 bases each). This CDR3 is 12 amino acids long. Germline V gene lookup returns CDR1 SQVTM and CDR2 ANQGSEA. Trimming cost V 3 bases and J 6 bases, with 8 bases left between them. The CDR3 DNA is TGCAGCGTTGAGGGGGGCTCCGGGGAGCTGTTTTTT. Its translation is CSVEGGSGELFF.

The gene calls are TRBV2 and TRBJ2-3; TRBD2 aligns across 7 bases. The CDR3 is 17 residues long. V trimming: 2 bases; J trimming: 1 base; junction bases outside the gene matches: 9. In germline, CDR1 is SNHLY, CDR2 FYNNEI. The CDR3 spells CASSEIWGGIGTDTQYF. The CDR3 nucleotides read TGTGCCAGCAGTGAAATTTGGGGGGGGATCGGCACAGATACGCAGTATTTT.

With respect to this clonotype: The conserved phenylalanine or tryptophan normally closing the CDR3 is absent here, so this likely arose from a read error. This chain joins TRBV28 and TRBJ2-5; D is uncertain. The CDR3 totals 13 residues. Germline V gives CDR1 MDHEN, CDR2 SYDVKM. V lost 3 bases, J lost 5 bases, and 10 bases lay in between. The DNA of the CDR3 is TGTGCCAGCAGTTTCAATACCAGGGAGACCCAGTACCTC. It is translated as CASSFNTRETQYL.

This clonotype has a count of ten or more. The CDR3 nucleotides read TGTGCCAGCAGCGTAAGATTAGGGGAGCTGTTTTTT. This codes for CASSVRLGELFF. The J gene is TRBJ2-2, the V gene TRBV9; unclear D gene. The CDR3 length is 12 residues. The V and J ends lost 1 base and 8 bases respectively, with 6 bases between them. Looked up from germline, CDR1 is SGDLS and CDR2 is YYNGEE.

This clonotype was counted at least ten times. The genes are TRBV6-4 and TRBJ2-3; 9 nucleotides align to TRBD1. This CDR3 is built from 15 residues. After removal of 6 bases from V and 3 bases from J, the junction contained 7 bases not matched to a gene. Germline V gives CDR1 MRHNA, CDR2 SNTAGT. The DNA of the CDR3 is TGTGCCAGCAGAGAATGGGACAGGGAAACAGATACGCAGTATTTT. This sequence encodes CASREWDRETDTQYF.

The sample holds many counts of this clonotype. The chain couples TRBV3-1 to TRBJ2-6; D possibly corresponds to TRBD1 (5 bases). Trimming shortened V by 4 bases and J by 1 base, and 17 bases separated the two germline ends. CDR1 is LGHDT and CDR2 is YNNKEL in the germline V gene (reference sequence). The CDR3 is 18 residues long. CDR3 residues: CASSPKGPGWSGANVLTF. CDR3 sequence (DNA): TGTGCCAGCAGCCCGAAGGGGCCAGGGTGGTCTGGGGCCAACGTCCTGACTTTC.

J is TRBJ2-2 and V is TRBV6-4; D remains ambiguous. Trimming left V 6 bases short and J 6 bases short, with 5 bases between. The length of the CDR3 is 11 residues. CDR1 is MRHNA and CDR2 is SNTAGT in the germline V gene. CDR3 bases: TGTGCCAGCAGGGACGCCGGGGAGCTGTTTTTT. Translated, it gives CASRDAGELFF.

In this sample, this clonotype turned up many times. This chain links TRBV18 with TRBJ2-7; TRBD2 matches at 14 bases. Germline-derived CDR1 and CDR2 are KGHSH and LQKENI. The V gene end was trimmed by 5 bases and the J gene end by 6 bases; junction bases not matched to a gene: 6. The CDR3 contains 15 residues. DNA for the CDR3: TGTGCCAGCTCAAGAGCGGGACTAGCGGGAGCCGAGCAGTACTTC. Amino acid sequence: CASSRAGLAGAEQYF.

This clonotype was counted ten times or more. J is TRBJ1-6 and V is TRBV6-2 or TRBV6-3; no clear D gene. The CDR3 extends over 15 amino acids. Germline CDR1 reads MNHEY; CDR2 reads SVGEGT. Trimming left V 4 bases short and J 4 bases short, with 11 bases between. CDR3 sequence (DNA): TGTGCCAGCAGTTCCACCACTACGTATAATTCACCCCTCCACTTT. This translates into CASSSTTTYNSPLHF.

As concerns this clonotype: Given a much more abundant clone one base away, this may be a read error. V is TRBV6-5 and J is TRBJ1-4, with TRBD1 matching over 9 bases. The CDR3 is 16 amino acids. V was pared by 2 bases and J by 5 bases, with 6 bases of the junction left unmatched. Germline-derived CDR1 and CDR2 are MNHEY and SVGAGI. In DNA, the CDR3 is TGTGCCAGCAGTTACGGGGGACAGGGACACAATGAAAAACTGTTTTTT. As protein: CASSYGGQGHNEKLFF.

The rearrangement joins TRBV7-9 to TRBJ2-3; D is undetermined. V lost 5 bases to trimming and J lost 1 base, with 19 bases between them. The CDR3 is 17 amino acids. The V gene's germline CDR1 is SEHNR and CDR2 FQNEAQ (reference sequence). The CDR3 DNA reads as TGTGCCAGCAGCACCTCCCGATGGGCGGTGCGCACAGATACGCAGTATTTT. Amino acid sequence: CASSTSRWAVRTDTQYF.

Of note for this clonotype: A much more abundant neighbour one base away suggests this may be a read error. This chain joins TRBV7-2 and TRBJ2-1, with D possibly TRBD1 on 6 matching bases. Germline V gene data show CDR1 as SGHTA and CDR2 as FQGNSA. Trimming shortened V by 5 bases and J by 0 bases, and 14 bases separated the two germline ends. This CDR3 contains 16 residues. DNA of the CDR3: TGTGCCAGCAGCCCCCTTAAACAGGGCTCCTACAATGAGCAGTTCTTC. Its protein is CASSPLKQGSYNEQFF.

Points on this clonotype: A much larger clone differs by one base, so this may be a read error. The chain is built from TRBV9 and TRBJ2-7; 10 bases map to TRBD2. Germline V gene sequence: CDR1 SGDLS, CDR2 YYNGEE. The CDR3 totals 15 residues. CDR3 bases: TGTGCCAGCAGCGTAGGAGAGCGGGAGGGCTACGAGCCGTACTTC. Its translation: CASSVGEREGYEPYF.

This clonotype was seen at least ten times. The chain carries TRBV24-1 and TRBJ1-5; 8 nucleotides match TRBD1. The V segment lost 1 base and the J segment 6 bases; nucleotides outside the gene matches: 7. CDR3 size: 16 residues. The germline V gene has CDR1 KGHDR and CDR2 SFDVKD. CDR3 DNA sequence: TGTGCCACCAGTGATTTACAATGGACAGGGATTCAGCCCCAGCATTTT. Translated, it gives CATSDLQWTGIQPQHF.

This clonotype was found many times. The rearrangement uses TRBV24-1 and TRBJ2-5, with D hard to call. Germline V gene sequence: CDR1 KGHDR, CDR2 SFDVKD. V dropped 2 bases and J dropped 2 bases, with 11 bases sitting between them. The CDR3 consists of 15 residues. The CDR3 DNA reads TGTGCCACCAGTGATTCTACGGAATTACAAGAGACCCAGTACTTC. This sequence encodes CATSDSTELQETQYF.

In its sample, this clonotype was seen a few times. A read error may explain this, as a much larger clone is one base away. This chain connects TRBV29-1 to TRBJ2-7, with unresolved D. CDR1 SQVTM and CDR2 ANQGSEA come from the germline V gene. Deletions cut 5 bases from V and 4 bases from J, with 9 bases between. This CDR3 has 11 residues. The CDR3 DNA reads as TGCAGCGTTAGGCTCCGGTACGAGCAGTACTTC. Amino acid sequence: CSVRLRYEQYF.

This clonotype was found many times. The rearrangement uses TRBV9 and TRBJ2-3; 9 nucleotides align to TRBD2. The CDR3 extends over 16 amino acids. V trimming: 0 bases; J trimming: 2 bases; junction bases outside the gene matches: 4. Germline values: CDR1 SGDLS, CDR2 YYNGEE. CDR3 amino acids: CASSVEASGTTDTQYF. CDR3 DNA sequence: TGTGCCAGCAGCGTAGAGGCTAGCGGGACCACAGATACGCAGTATTTT.

This clonotype was detected ten times or more. The V and J genes are TRBV2 and TRBJ2-3, with TRBD2 identical over 7 bases. The CDR3 spans 16 residues. Germline V lookup: CDR1 SNHLY, CDR2 FYNNEI. J gave up 0 bases and V 3 bases, and 6 bases lay outside the gene matches. The CDR3 is CASSDRGLTSTDTQYF. The CDR3 DNA sequence: TGTGCCAGCAGTGATAGGGGACTAACTAGCACAGATACGCAGTATTTT.

This clonotype was picked up many times. The rearrangement uses TRBV10-3 and TRBJ1-2; no clear D gene. Germline V gives CDR1 ENHRY, CDR2 SYGVKD. CDR3 size: 16 residues. The ends were cut back, 2 bases at V and 0 bases at J, with 13 bases in the middle. The chain's CDR3 is CAISETPHGTNYGYTF. As DNA, the CDR3 is TGTGCCATCAGTGAGACCCCACACGGCACTAACTATGGCTACACCTTC.